Each of the 13 T cell receptor beta chains below was sequenced from the same sample in a study of radiation and T cells in renal cell carcinoma. The time point here: baseline pretreatment blood. Sample treatment: 15 Gy SBRT to primary tumor, nephrectomy 4 weeks later. TCRdb's table, derived via immunoSEQ multiplex PCR, lists solely in-frame clones and lacks some. This table has about 50,000 clones, roughly 80% appearing once. This specimen was blood, taken from a patient whose treatment included radiotherapy and nephrectomy. Receptors were obtained from a woman aged 70-85 years with renal cell carcinoma.

V and J are TRBV5-1 and TRBJ2-5; 7 bases align to TRBD1. The end of the DNA aligns better with TRBJ2-7, so the J call may be wrong. The CDR3 runs 13 residues. The germline V gene encodes CDR1 SGHRS and CDR2 YFSETQ. CDR3 sequence reads: CASSSTGNYEQYF. Here the CDR3 DNA reads TGCGCCAGCAGCTCGACAGGGAACTACGAGCAGTACTTC.

This clone was recorded once. This chain connects TRBV7-8 to TRBJ2-3; 8 nucleotides match TRBD2. This CDR3 contains 16 residues. The V and J ends lost 4 bases and 2 bases, in that order; junction bases with no gene match: 8. Germline CDR1 SGHVS, CDR2 FQNEAQ. CDR3 protein: CASSSGVSGNTDTQYF. CDR3 coding DNA: TGTGCCAGCAGCTCGGGGGTTAGCGGGAACACAGATACGCAGTATTTT. The whole variable domain, filled in from reference TRBV7-8 and TRBJ2-3, reads GAGVSQSPRYKVAKRGQDVALRCDPISGHVSLFWYQQALGQGPEFLTYFQNEAQLDKSGLPSDRFFAERPEGSVSTLKIQRTQQEDSAVYLCASSSGVSGNTDTQYFGPGTRLTVL.

The chain couples TRBV7-2 to TRBJ2-1; D not resolved. V gave up 1 base and J gave up 5 bases, with 12 bases separating them. The germline gives CDR1 SGHTA, CDR2 FQGNSA. The CDR3 spans 15 residues. CDR3 nucleotide sequence: TGTGCCAGCAGCTTAGGCGGTTTTAGCAACAATGAGCAGTTCTTC. It translates to CASSLGGFSNNEQFF. The whole variable domain, remainder taken from reference TRBV7-2 and TRBJ2-1, is GAGVSQSPSNKVTEKGKDVELRCDPISGHTALYWYRQSLGQGLEFLIYFQGNSAPDKSGLPSDRFSAERTGGSVSTLTIQRTQQEDSAVYLCASSLGGFSNNEQFFGPGTRLTVL.

The chain combines TRBV27 with TRBJ1-5; 10 positions agree with TRBD1. The CDR3 extends over 16 amino acids. The V gene's germline CDR1 is MNHEY and CDR2 SMNVEV (reference sequence). V lost 3 bases to trimming and J lost 4 bases; unmatched junction nucleotides: 6. CDR3 nucleotide sequence: TGTGCCAGCAGTTTCGGGGGACAGGGGAGAAATCAGCCCCAGCATTTT. Its translation: CASSFGGQGRNQPQHF.

The chain couples TRBV25-1 to TRBJ2-7; D unclear. The CDR3 is 11 amino acids. Trimming shortened V by 10 bases and J by 4 bases, and 11 bases separated the two germline ends. The germline V gene encodes CDR1 MGHDK and CDR2 SYGVNS. CDR3 protein: CAMHTRYEQYF. Here the CDR3 DNA reads TGTGCCATGCATACCCGTTACGAGCAGTACTTC.

V gene TRBV11-3 combines with J gene TRBJ2-1; no clear D gene. The V gene's germline CDR1 is SGHNT and CDR2 YENEEA. Trimming cost V 3 bases and J 3 bases, with 9 bases left between them. CDR3 length equals 14 residues. CDR3 coding DNA: TGTGCCAGCAGCTTGAACTCGGGCTACAATGAGCAGTTCTTC. Its protein product is CASSLNSGYNEQFF. The full variable domain, in which reference TRBV11-3 and TRBJ2-1 provide the parts outside the CDR3, is EAGVVQSPRYKIIEKKQPVAFWCNPISGHNTLYWYLQNLGQGPELLIRYENEEAVDDSQLPKDRFSAERLKGVDSTLKIQPAELGDSAVYLCASSLNSGYNEQFFGPGTRLTVL.

This clone has a handful of counts. The chain combines TRBV25-1 with TRBJ1-6; D unclear. Germline CDR1 is MGHDK and CDR2 is SYGVNS. CDR3 length: 13 amino acids. With 3 bases removed from V and 9 bases from J, the gap between germline ends came to 9 bases. The CDR3 coding sequence is TGTGCCAGCAGTGATATAGGAGCTTCACCCCTCCACTTT. This encodes CASSDIGASPLHF.

The chain joins TRBV19 to TRBJ1-1; D not certain. This CDR3 has 14 residues. Deletions cut 5 bases from V and 0 bases from J, with 10 bases between. Germline assignment: CDR1 LNHDA and CDR2 SQIVND (reference sequence). CDR3 nucleotides: TGTGCCAGTAGTGTAGGACGGCTGAACACTGAAGCTTTCTTT. It specifies CASSVGRLNTEAFF. Variable domain in full (rest from reference TRBV19 and TRBJ1-1): DGGITQSPKYLFRKEGQNVTLSCEQNLNHDAMYWYRQDPGQGLRLIYYSQIVNDFQKGDIAEGYSVSREKKESFPLTVTSAQKNPTAFYLCASSVGRLNTEAFFGQGTRLTVV.

A single count supports this clone. This rearrangement joins TRBV23-1 to TRBJ1-1; D gene ambiguous. TRBV23-1 falls under the ORF class, with uncertain function. CDR3 length: 12 amino acids. Trimming stripped 0 bases from V and 11 bases from J, with 10 bases between. The CDR3 loop reads CASSQSVKVAFF. The CDR3 DNA sequence: TGCGCCAGCAGTCAATCGGTAAAGGTGGCTTTCTTT.

The chain links TRBV20-1 to TRBJ1-2; no firm D call. The CDR3 runs 11 residues. V was cut by 6 bases and J by 2 bases, with 7 bases left in between. Germline V gene lookup returns CDR1 DFQATT and CDR2 SNEGSKA (reference sequence). The CDR3 DNA sequence: TGCAGTGCCCAGATAAACTATGGCTACACCTTC. Protein sequence: CSAQINYGYTF.

The gene calls are TRBV4-2 and TRBJ1-3; 7 nucleotides line up with TRBD1. The germline gives CDR1 LGHNA, CDR2 YNFKEQ. With 0 bases clipped from V and 0 bases from J, the junction kept 8 bases outside the gene matches. CDR3 length: 18 residues. CDR3 residues: CASSQEGRGHRSGNTIYF. The CDR3 DNA follows: TGTGCCAGCAGCCAAGAGGGGAGGGGGCACCGCTCTGGAAACACCATATATTTT.

The chain uses TRBV5-1 and TRBJ2-5; the D gene is possibly TRBD2 (6 bases). Trimming took 4 bases from V and 2 from J, leaving 15 bases between them. Germline lookup yields CDR1 SGHRS and CDR2 YFSETQ. This CDR3 spans 15 amino acids. The CDR3 DNA reads TGCGCCAGCAGCCTAGCCCCGGGGGTACAAGAGACCCAGTACTTC. It yields the protein CASSLAPGVQETQYF.

The table lists this clone with a count of one. CDR3 residues: CASSLAQEGGAFF. The CDR3, as DNA: TGTGCCAGCAGCTTAGCCCAAGAGGGGGGAGCTTTCTTT. The chain combines TRBV11-1 with TRBJ1-1; D possibly corresponds to TRBD1 (6 bases). The CDR3 contains 13 residues. Germline V gene lookup returns CDR1 SGHAT and CDR2 FQDESV (reference sequence). V lost 0 bases to trimming and J lost 10 bases, with 12 bases between them.